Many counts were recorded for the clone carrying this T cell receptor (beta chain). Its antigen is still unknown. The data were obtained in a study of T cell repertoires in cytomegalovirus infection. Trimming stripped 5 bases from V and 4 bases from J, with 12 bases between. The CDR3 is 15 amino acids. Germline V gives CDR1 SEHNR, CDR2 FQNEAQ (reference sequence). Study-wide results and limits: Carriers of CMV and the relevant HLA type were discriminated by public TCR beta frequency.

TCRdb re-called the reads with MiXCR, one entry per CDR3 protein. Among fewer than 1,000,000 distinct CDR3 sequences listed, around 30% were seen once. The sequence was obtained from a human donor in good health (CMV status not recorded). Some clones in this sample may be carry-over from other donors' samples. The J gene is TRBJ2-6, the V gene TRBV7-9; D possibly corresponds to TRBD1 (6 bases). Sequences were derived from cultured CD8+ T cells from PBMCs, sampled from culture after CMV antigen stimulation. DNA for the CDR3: TGTGCCAGCAGCCTCACAGGGACCGGGGCCAACGTCCTGACTTTC. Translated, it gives CASSLTGTGANVLTF.